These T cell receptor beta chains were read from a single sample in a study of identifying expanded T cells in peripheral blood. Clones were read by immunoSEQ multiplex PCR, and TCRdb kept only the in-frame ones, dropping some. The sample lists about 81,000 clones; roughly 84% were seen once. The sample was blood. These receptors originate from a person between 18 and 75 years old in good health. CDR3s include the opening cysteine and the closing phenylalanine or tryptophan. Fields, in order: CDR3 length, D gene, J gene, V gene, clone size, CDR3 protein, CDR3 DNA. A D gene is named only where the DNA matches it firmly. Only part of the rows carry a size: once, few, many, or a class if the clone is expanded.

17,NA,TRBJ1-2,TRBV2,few,CASSVAQNSYRNYGYTF,TGTGCCAGCAGTGTCGCCCAGAATTCGTATCGTAACTATGGCTACACCTTC
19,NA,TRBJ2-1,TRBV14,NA,CASSQALRGVLTLRNEQFF,TGTGCCAGCAGCCAAGCTTTACGTGGGGTGCTTACACTACGCAATGAGCAGTTCTTC
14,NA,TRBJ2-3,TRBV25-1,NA,CASSPISITDTQYF,TGTGCCAGCAGCCCAATATCTATCACAGATACGCAGTATTTT
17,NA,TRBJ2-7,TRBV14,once,CASSQEGGGTFSYEQYF,TGTGCCAGCAGCCAAGAGGGCGGAGGGACTTTCTCCTACGAGCAGTACTTC
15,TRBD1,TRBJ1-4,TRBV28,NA,CASSGTGWTNEKLFF,TGTGCCAGCAGTGGGACAGGGTGGACTAATGAAAAACTGTTTTTT
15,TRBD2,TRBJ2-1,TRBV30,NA,CAWSRRGSSYNEQFF,TGTGCCTGGAGCCGGCGGGGGAGCTCCTACAATGAGCAGTTCTTC
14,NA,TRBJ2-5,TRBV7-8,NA,CASSPVGAQETQYF,TGTGCCAGCAGCCCCGTCGGTGCCCAAGAGACCCAGTACTTC
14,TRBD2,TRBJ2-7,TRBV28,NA,CASSLAGGPDEQYF,TGTGCCAGCAGTTTAGCGGGAGGGCCCGACGAGCAGTACTTC
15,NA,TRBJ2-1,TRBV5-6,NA,CASSPDWGSTGEQFF,TGTGCCAGCAGTCCTGATTGGGGGAGTACCGGTGAGCAGTTCTTC
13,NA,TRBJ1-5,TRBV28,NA,CASSLQGNQPQHF,TGTGCCAGCAGCCTCCAGGGAAATCAGCCCCAGCATTTT
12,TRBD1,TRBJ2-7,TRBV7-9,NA,CASRQGSGEQYF,TGTGCCAGCCGACAGGGTTCTGGCGAGCAGTACTTC
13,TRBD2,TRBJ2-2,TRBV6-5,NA,CASSGRETGELFF,TGTGCCAGCAGCGGGAGGGAAACCGGGGAGCTGTTTTTT
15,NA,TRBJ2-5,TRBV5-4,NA,CASSLGDAGQETQYF,TGTGCCAGCAGCTTGGGGGACGCGGGACAAGAGACCCAGTACTTC
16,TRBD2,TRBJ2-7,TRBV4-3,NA,CASSQSLAGDISEQYF,TGCGCCAGCAGCCAATCCCTAGCGGGCGATATTTCTGAGCAGTACTTC
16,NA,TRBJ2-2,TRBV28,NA,CASSSGKRARTGELFF,TGTGCCAGCAGTTCCGGGAAGCGGGCGAGAACCGGGGAGCTGTTTTTT
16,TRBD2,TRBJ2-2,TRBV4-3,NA,CASSRGLAQNTGELFF,TGCGCCAGCAGCCGGGGACTAGCTCAGAACACCGGGGAGCTGTTTTTT
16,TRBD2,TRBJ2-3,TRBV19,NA,CASSIGLDTSTDTQYF,TGTGCCAGTAGTATCGGACTAGATACTAGCACAGATACGCAGTATTTT
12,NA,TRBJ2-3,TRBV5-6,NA,CASSWGVDTQYF,TGTGCCAGCAGCTGGGGCGTAGATACGCAGTATTTT
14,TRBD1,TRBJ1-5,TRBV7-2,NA,CASSNGQARGPQHF,TGTGCCAGCAGCAATGGACAGGCACGAGGGCCCCAGCATTTT
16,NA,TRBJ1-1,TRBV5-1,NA,CASSFDRRTGNTEAFF,TGCGCCAGCAGTTTTGACAGACGGACTGGGAACACTGAAGCTTTCTTT
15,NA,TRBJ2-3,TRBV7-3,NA,CASSLLAVDTDTQYF,TGTGCCAGCAGCTTATTGGCGGTCGACACAGATACGCAGTATTTT
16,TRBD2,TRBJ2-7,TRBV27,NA,CASSPHGIAGAYEQYF,TGTGCCAGCAGTCCCCACGGGATAGCGGGGGCCTACGAGCAGTACTTC
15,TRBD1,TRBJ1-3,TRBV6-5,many,CASTPGGRSGNTIYF,TGTGCCAGCACCCCAGGGGGCCGCTCTGGAAACACCATATATTTT
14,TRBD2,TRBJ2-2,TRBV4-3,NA,CASGASGNRGELFF,TGCGCCAGCGGGGCTAGCGGGAACAGAGGGGAGCTGTTTTTT
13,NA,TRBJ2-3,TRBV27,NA,CASSFVLTDTQYF,TGTGCCAGCAGTTTTGTACTCACAGATACGCAGTATTTT
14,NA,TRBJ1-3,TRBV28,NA,CASSFRTSGNTIYF,TGTGCCAGCAGTTTTCGGACTTCTGGAAACACCATATATTTT
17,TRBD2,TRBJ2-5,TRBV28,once,CASSLLVGLAGGETQYF,TGTGCCAGCAGTTTACTAGTAGGACTAGCGGGAGGAGAGACCCAGTACTTC
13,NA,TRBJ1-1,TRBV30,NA,CAWSVAGNTEAFF,TGTGCCTGGAGTGTAGCTGGGAACACTGAAGCTTTCTTT
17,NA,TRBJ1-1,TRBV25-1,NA,CASSDLGQPDPNTEAFF,TGTGCCAGCAGTGACCTAGGACAACCAGACCCGAACACTGAAGCTTTCTTT
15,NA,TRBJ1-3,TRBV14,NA,CASSQALGPGNTIYF,TGTGCCAGCAGCCAAGCGCTGGGCCCTGGAAACACCATATATTTT
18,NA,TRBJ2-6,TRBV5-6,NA,CASSLRGTTFSGANVLTF,TGTGCCAGCAGCTTGCGGGGTACCACTTTCTCTGGGGCCAACGTCCTGACTTTC
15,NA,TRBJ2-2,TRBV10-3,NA,CAISGRERTTGELFF,TGTGCCATCAGTGGGCGGGAACGGACCACCGGGGAGCTGTTTTTT
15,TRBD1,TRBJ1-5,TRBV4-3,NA,CASSQETGGRQPQHF,TGCGCCAGCAGCCAAGAGACAGGGGGCCGGCAGCCCCAGCATTTT
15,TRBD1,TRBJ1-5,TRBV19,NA,CASSIPGGSNQPQHF,TGTGCCAGTAGTATACCAGGGGGAAGCAATCAGCCCCAGCATTTT
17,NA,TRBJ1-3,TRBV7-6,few,CASSLGGRGGSGNTIYF,TGTGCCAGCAGCTTAGGAGGGCGCGGTGGCTCTGGAAACACCATATATTTT
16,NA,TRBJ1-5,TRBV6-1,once,CASSEASQGFGQPQHF,TGTGCCAGCAGTGAAGCTTCACAGGGATTCGGTCAGCCCCAGCATTTT
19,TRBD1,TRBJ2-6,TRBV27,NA,CASSLSGGTGGPGANVLTF,TGTGCCAGCAGTTTATCGGGCGGGACAGGGGGCCCTGGGGCCAACGTCCTGACTTTC
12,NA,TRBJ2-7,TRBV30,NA,CAWSVGPYEQYF,TGTGCCTGGAGTGTAGGTCCCTACGAGCAGTACTTC
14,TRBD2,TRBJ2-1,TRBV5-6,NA,CASSLTSGTNEQFF,TGTGCCAGCAGCTTAACTAGCGGGACCAATGAGCAGTTCTTC
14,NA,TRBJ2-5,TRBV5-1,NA,CASSGGGNQETQYF,TGCGCCAGCAGCGGCGGCGGAAACCAAGAGACCCAGTACTTC
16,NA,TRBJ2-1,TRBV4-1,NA,CASSQESAGHYNEQFF,TGCGCCAGCAGCCAAGAATCCGCGGGACACTACAATGAGCAGTTCTTC
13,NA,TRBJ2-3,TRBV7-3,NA,CASGAGYTDTQYF,TGTGCCAGCGGGGCGGGGTACACAGATACGCAGTATTTT
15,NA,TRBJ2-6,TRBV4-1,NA,CASSQPRSRLNVLTF,TGCGCCAGCAGCCAACCCCGGAGTAGGTTAAACGTCCTGACTTTC
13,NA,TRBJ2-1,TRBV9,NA,CASSVEVSNEQFF,TGTGCCAGCAGCGTAGAGGTATCGAATGAGCAGTTCTTC
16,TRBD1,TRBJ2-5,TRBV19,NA,CASSNRPGQGGETQYF,TGTGCCAGTTCTAACCGCCCCGGACAGGGAGGCGAGACCCAGTACTTC
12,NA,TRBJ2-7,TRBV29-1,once,CSVSDGSYEQYF,TGCAGCGTCTCGGACGGTTCCTACGAGCAGTACTTC
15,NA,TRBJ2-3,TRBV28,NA,CASSTGQRRTDTQYF,TGTGCCAGCAGTACGGGACAACGTCGCACAGATACGCAGTATTTT
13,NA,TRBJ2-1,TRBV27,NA,CASSLGYQGEQFF,TGTGCCAGCAGTCTGGGATACCAGGGTGAGCAGTTCTTC
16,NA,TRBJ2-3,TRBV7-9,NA,CASSLMLEVYTDTQYF,TGTGCCAGCAGCTTAATGTTAGAGGTGTACACAGATACGCAGTATTTT
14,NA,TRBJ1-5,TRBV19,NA,CASSEQGFAQPQHF,TGTGCCAGTAGCGAACAGGGTTTCGCTCAGCCCCAGCATTTT
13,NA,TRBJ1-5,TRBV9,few,CASSVDVGSLPHF,TGTGCCAGCAGCGTAGATGTGGGATCGCTCCCACATTTT
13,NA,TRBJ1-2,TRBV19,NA,CASSIRVWYGYTF,TGTGCCAGTAGTATCAGGGTTTGGTATGGCTACACCTTC
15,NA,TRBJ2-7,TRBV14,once,CASSLPGRTIYEQYF,TGTGCCAGCAGCCTTCCGGGACGCACAATTTACGAGCAGTACTTC
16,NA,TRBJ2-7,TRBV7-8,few,CASSLEPQFFSYEQYF,TGTGCCAGCAGCTTAGAACCACAGTTTTTCTCCTACGAGCAGTACTTC
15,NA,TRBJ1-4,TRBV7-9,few,CASSTFRGANEKLFF,TGTGCCAGCAGCACTTTCCGGGGGGCTAATGAAAAACTGTTTTTT
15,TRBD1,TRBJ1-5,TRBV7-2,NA,CASSRQGPSNQPQHF,TGTGCCAGCAGCAGACAGGGGCCTAGCAATCAGCCCCAGCATTTT
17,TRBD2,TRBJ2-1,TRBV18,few,CASSPRFSGSSYNEQFF,TGTGCCAGCTCACCTCGTTTTAGCGGGAGCTCCTACAATGAGCAGTTCTTC
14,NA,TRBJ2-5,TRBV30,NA,CAWSVVGIQETQYF,TGTGCCTGGAGTGTAGTAGGGATACAAGAGACCCAGTACTTC
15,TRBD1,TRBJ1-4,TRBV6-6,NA,CASSYYGQGAEKLFF,TGTGCCAGCAGTTACTACGGACAGGGGGCGGAAAAACTGTTTTTT